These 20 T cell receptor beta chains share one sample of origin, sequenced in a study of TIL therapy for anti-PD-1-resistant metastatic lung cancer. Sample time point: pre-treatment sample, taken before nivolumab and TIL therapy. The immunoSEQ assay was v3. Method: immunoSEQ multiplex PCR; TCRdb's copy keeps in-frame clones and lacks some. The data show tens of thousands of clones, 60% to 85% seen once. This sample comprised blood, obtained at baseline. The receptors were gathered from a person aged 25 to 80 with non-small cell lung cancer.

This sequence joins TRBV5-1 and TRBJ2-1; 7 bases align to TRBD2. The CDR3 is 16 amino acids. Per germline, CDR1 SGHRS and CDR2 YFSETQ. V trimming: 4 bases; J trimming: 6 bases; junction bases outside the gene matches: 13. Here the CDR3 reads CASSVEALSGPNEQFF. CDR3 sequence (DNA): TGCGCCAGCAGCGTAGAAGCCCTTAGCGGGCCCAATGAGCAGTTCTTC.

Written as DNA, the CDR3 is TGTGCCAGCAGCCTCTTCGGGGCGGGCGATAATTCACCCCTCCACTTT. Its translation: CASSLFGAGDNSPLHF. This chain joins TRBV14 and TRBJ1-6; D possibly corresponds to TRBD1 (5 bases). V was shortened by 4 bases and J by 5 bases, with 15 bases between the two germline ends. In germline, CDR1 is SGHDN, CDR2 FVKESK. There are 16 residues in the CDR3.

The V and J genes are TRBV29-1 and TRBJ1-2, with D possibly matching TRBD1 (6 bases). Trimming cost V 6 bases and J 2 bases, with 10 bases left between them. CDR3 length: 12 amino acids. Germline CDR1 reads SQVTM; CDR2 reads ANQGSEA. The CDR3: CSVRTANYGYTF. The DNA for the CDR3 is TGCAGCGTCAGGACAGCGAACTATGGCTACACCTTC.

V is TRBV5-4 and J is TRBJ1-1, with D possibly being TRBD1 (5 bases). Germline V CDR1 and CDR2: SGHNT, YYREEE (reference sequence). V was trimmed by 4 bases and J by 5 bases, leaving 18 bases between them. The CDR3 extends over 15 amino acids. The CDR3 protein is CASSPARAGLTEAFF. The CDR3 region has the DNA TGTGCCAGCAGCCCTGCAAGGGCGGGGCTGACTGAAGCTTTCTTT. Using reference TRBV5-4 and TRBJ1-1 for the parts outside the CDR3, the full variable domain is ETGVTQSPTHLIKTRGQQVTLRCSSQSGHNTVSWYQQALGQGPQFIFQYYREEENGRGNFPPRFSGLQFPNYSSELNVNALELDDSALYLCASSPARAGLTEAFFGQGTRLTVV.

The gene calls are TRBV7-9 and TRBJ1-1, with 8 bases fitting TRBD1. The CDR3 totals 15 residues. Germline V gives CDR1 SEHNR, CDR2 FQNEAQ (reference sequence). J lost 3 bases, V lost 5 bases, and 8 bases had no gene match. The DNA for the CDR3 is TGTGCCAGCAGCCCACCAGGGGGCCAGGACACTGAAGCTTTCTTT. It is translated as CASSPPGGQDTEAFF.

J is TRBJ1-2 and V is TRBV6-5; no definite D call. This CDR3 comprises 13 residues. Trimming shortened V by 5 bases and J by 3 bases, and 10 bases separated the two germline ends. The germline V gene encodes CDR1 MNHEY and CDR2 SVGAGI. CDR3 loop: CASSIDDDYGYTF. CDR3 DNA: TGTGCCAGCAGTATCGACGATGACTATGGCTACACCTTC.

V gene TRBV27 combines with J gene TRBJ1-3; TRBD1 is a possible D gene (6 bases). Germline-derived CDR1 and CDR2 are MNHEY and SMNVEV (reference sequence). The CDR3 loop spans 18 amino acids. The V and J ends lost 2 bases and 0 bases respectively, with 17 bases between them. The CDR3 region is CASSLRALGANSGNTIYF. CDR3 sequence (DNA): TGTGCCAGCAGTTTACGGGCGTTGGGGGCTAACTCTGGAAACACCATATATTTT.

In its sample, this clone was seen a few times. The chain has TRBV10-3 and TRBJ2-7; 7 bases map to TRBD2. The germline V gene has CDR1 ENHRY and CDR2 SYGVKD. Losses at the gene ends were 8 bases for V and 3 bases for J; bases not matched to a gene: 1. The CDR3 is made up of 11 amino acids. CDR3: CAIRGVYEQYF. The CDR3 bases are TGTGCCATCCGGGGGGTCTACGAGCAGTACTTC.

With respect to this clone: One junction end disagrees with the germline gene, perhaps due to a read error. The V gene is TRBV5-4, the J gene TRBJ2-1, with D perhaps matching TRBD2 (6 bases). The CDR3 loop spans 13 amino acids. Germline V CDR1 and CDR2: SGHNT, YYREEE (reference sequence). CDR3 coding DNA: TGTGCCAGCAGCCGGGACTCCTCCAATGAGCAGTTCTTC. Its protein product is CASSRDSSNEQFF.

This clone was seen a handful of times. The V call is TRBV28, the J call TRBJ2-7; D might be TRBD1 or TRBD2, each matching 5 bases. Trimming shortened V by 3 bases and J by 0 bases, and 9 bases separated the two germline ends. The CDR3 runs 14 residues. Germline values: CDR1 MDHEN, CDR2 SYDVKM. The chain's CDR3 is CASSFREFSYEQYF. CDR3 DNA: TGTGCCAGCAGTTTCAGGGAGTTCTCCTACGAGCAGTACTTC.

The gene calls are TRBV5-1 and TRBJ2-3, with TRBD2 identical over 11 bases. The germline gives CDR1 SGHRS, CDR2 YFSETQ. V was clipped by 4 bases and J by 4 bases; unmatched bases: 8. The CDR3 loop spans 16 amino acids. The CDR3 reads CASSLGASGGSDTQYF. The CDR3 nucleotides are TGCGCCAGCAGCCTGGGGGCTAGCGGGGGGTCAGATACGCAGTATTTT.

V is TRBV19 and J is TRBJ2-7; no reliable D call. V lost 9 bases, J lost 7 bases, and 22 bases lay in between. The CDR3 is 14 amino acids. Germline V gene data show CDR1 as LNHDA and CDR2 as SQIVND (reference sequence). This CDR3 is CASHAGRNLREQYF. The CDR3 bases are TGTGCCAGCCACGCAGGCAGAAATCTACGAGAGCAGTACTTC.

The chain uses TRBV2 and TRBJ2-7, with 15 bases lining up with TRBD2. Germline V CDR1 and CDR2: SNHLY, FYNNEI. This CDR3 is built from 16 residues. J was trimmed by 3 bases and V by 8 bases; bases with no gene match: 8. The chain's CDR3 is CASGTSGGLSFYEQYF. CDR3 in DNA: TGTGCCAGCGGGACTAGCGGGGGGCTTTCATTCTACGAGCAGTACTTC.

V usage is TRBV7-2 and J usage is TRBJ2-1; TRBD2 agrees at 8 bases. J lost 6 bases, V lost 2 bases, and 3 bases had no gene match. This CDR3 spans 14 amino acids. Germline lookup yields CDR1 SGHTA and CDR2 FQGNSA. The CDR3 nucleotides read TGTGCCAGCAGCTTAAGTACTAGCGGCAATGAGCAGTTCTTC. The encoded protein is CASSLSTSGNEQFF.

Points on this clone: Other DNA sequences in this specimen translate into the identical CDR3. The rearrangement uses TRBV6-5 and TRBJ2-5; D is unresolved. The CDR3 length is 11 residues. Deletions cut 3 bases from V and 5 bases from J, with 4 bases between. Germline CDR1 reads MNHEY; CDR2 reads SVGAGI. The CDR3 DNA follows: TGTGCCAGCAGTTATCTGGAGACCCAGTACTTC. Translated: CASSYLETQYF.

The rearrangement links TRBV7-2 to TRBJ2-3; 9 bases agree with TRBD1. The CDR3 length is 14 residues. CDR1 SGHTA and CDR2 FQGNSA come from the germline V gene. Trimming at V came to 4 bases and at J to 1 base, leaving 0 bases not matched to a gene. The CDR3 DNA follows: TGTGCCAGCAGCTGGGACAGGGGCACAGATACGCAGTATTTT. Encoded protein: CASSWDRGTDTQYF.

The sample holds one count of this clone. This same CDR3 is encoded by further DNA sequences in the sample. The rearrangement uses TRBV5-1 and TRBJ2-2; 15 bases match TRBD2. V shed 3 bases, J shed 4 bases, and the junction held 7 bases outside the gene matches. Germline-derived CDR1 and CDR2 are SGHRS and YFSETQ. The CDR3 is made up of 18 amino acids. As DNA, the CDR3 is TGCGCCAGCAGCTCGGGACTAGCGGGAGGTCCGGGCACCGGGGAGCTGTTTTTT. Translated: CASSSGLAGGPGTGELFF.

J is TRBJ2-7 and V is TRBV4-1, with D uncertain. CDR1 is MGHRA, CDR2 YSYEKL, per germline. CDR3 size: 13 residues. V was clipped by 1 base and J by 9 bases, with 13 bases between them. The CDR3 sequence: CASSQGRLIGQYF. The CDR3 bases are TGCGCCAGCAGCCAAGGTCGACTGATTGGGCAGTACTTC.

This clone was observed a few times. DNA of the CDR3: TGTGCCAGCAGTGACGACGGGGGGGCCACAGATACGCAGTATTTT. Its translation is CASSDDGGATDTQYF. The chain recombines TRBV6-4 with TRBJ2-3, with 8 bases fitting TRBD2. The CDR3 has 15 residues. Trimming removed 2 bases from V and 2 bases from J; junction bases left unmatched: 3. Germline CDR1 is MRHNA and CDR2 is SNTAGT.

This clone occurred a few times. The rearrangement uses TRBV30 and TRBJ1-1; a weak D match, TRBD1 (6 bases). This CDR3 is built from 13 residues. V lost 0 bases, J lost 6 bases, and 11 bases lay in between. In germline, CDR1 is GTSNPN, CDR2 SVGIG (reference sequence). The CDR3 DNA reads TGTGCCTGGAGTGTAGGGGGAACTGCTGAAGCTTTCTTT. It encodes CAWSVGGTAEAFF.